The 3 T cell receptor beta chains given below trace back to one sample, sequenced in a study of regulatory T cells in long-lasting Graves disease. Time point of the sample: persistent/refractory GD, antithyroid drugs over 5 years with positive TRAb. PBMC RNA served as the TCR library source. Relying on iRepertoire HTBI primers and Arm-PCR of CDR3 regions, the team built TCR beta libraries. TCRdb re-called the multiplex PCR reads with MiXCR, one entry per CDR3 protein. Among 300,000 to 500,000 distinct CDR3 sequences listed, less than 25% were seen once. The source was peripheral blood mononuclear cells (PBMCs), collected when the disease was refractory, from a patient treated with antithyroid drugs. The receptor source for this set is a female donor with Graves disease.

V usage is TRBV7-2 and J usage is TRBJ2-7, with D perhaps assigned TRBD1 or TRBD2 (5 bases each). The CDR3 spans 13 residues. From germline, CDR1 is SGHTA and CDR2 FQGNSA. Trimming removed 8 bases at V and 3 bases at J, with 14 bases between. The CDR3 here is CASARGDGYEQYF. CDR3 DNA: TGTGCCAGCGCCCGAGGGGATGGCTACGAGCAGTACTTC.

This clonotype came up many times. V is TRBV11-2 and J is TRBJ1-4; 7 positions agree with TRBD1. The ends lost 3 bases at V and 5 bases at J; junction bases unmatched: 3. Germline CDR1 SGHAT, CDR2 FQNNGV. CDR3 length: 14 residues. In DNA, the CDR3 is TGTGCCAGCAGCTTGACAGGGATGAATGAAAAACTGTTTTTT. Its protein is CASSLTGMNEKLFF.

V usage is TRBV7-2 and J usage is TRBJ1-6; D remains unclear. Germline loops: CDR1 SGHTA, CDR2 FQGNSA. CDR3 length: 13 amino acids. V was trimmed by 6 bases and J by 3 bases, leaving 6 bases between them. CDR3 coding DNA: TGTGCCAGCAGGACGGACTATAATTCACCCCTCCACTTT. Translated: CASRTDYNSPLHF. Supplemented by reference TRBV7-2 and TRBJ1-6, the full variable domain reads GAGVSQSPSNKVTEKGKDVELRCDPISGHTALYWYRQSLGQGLEFLIYFQGNSAPDKSGLPSDRFSAERTGGSVSTLTIQRTQQEDSAVYLCASRTDYNSPLHFGNGTRLTVT.